Listed below are T cell receptor beta chains from one sample, sequenced in a study of blood T cell repertoires in COVID-19. Clones were read by immunoSEQ multiplex PCR, and TCRdb kept only the in-frame ones, dropping some. The sample shows roughly 120,000 clones, 90% of them seen only once. Sequences were obtained from peripheral blood. These receptors all come from a woman aged 55-69 years with COVID-19, enrolled during active disease. The CDR3 runs from the conserved cysteine through the conserved F or W. The D gene is left open where the match is weak. Some rows mark clone size as missing; the rest say once, few, many or name a class of expanded clone.

v_gene: TRBV28; abundance: .; len: 16; j_gene: TRBJ1-1; d_gene: .; CDR3aa: CASSLGGARVDTEAFF; CDR3nt: TGTGCCAGCAGCCTAGGGGGGGCGAGAGTGGACACTGAAGCTTTCTTT
v_gene: TRBV29-1; abundance: .; len: 18; j_gene: TRBJ2-2; d_gene: .; CDR3aa: CSVEVPADRHINSGELFF; CDR3nt: TGCAGCGTTGAGGTACCAGCCGACAGGCATATTAACAGCGGGGAGCTGTTTTTT
v_gene: TRBV5-4; abundance: .; len: 12; j_gene: TRBJ1-2; d_gene: .; CDR3aa: CASSSGETGYTF; CDR3nt: TGTGCCAGCAGCTCAGGGGAAACTGGCTACACCTTC
v_gene: TRBV24-1; abundance: .; len: 12; j_gene: TRBJ2-2; d_gene: .; CDR3aa: CATSANSGELFF; CDR3nt: TGTGCCACCAGTGCCAACAGCGGGGAGCTGTTTTTT
v_gene: TRBV7-8; abundance: .; len: 15; j_gene: TRBJ1-2; d_gene: TRBD1; CDR3aa: CASSLGGQGVYGYTF; CDR3nt: TGTGCCAGCAGCTTAGGGGGACAGGGAGTATATGGCTACACCTTC
v_gene: TRBV7-3; abundance: once; len: 14; j_gene: TRBJ1-1; d_gene: .; CDR3aa: CASSLAGGGTEAFF; CDR3nt: TGTGCCAGCAGCTTAGCGGGCGGAGGAACTGAAGCTTTCTTT
v_gene: TRBV7-6; abundance: .; len: 17; j_gene: TRBJ1-4; d_gene: .; CDR3aa: CASSERQGFATNEKLFF; CDR3nt: TGTGCCAGCAGCGAAAGGCAGGGGTTTGCAACTAATGAAAAACTGTTTTTT
v_gene: TRBV10-3; abundance: .; len: 15; j_gene: TRBJ1-6; d_gene: .; CDR3aa: CAISGQSSYNSPLHF; CDR3nt: TGTGCCATCAGCGGACAGAGCTCCTATAATTCACCCCTCCACTTT
v_gene: TRBV18; abundance: .; len: 13; j_gene: TRBJ1-1; d_gene: TRBD1; CDR3aa: CASQGQGGTEAFF; CDR3nt: TGTGCCAGCCAAGGACAGGGCGGGACTGAAGCTTTCTTT
v_gene: TRBV7-9; abundance: .; len: 16; j_gene: TRBJ2-7; d_gene: .; CDR3aa: CASSPPGGVFLYEQYF; CDR3nt: TGTGCCAGCAGCCCACCGGGGGGCGTGTTTCTCTACGAGCAGTACTTC
v_gene: TRBV11-1; abundance: .; len: 14; j_gene: TRBJ2-1; d_gene: TRBD1; CDR3aa: CASTIQGPYNEQFF; CDR3nt: TGTGCCAGCACCATACAGGGGCCGTACAATGAGCAGTTCTTC
v_gene: TRBV6-2/TRBV6-3; abundance: .; len: 15; j_gene: TRBJ2-7; d_gene: TRBD2; CDR3aa: CASSDTGTSRYEQYF; CDR3nt: TGTGCCAGCAGCGACACCGGGACTAGTCGCTACGAGCAGTACTTC
v_gene: TRBV19; abundance: few; len: 15; j_gene: TRBJ2-2; d_gene: .; CDR3aa: CASRYRDIDTGELFF; CDR3nt: TGTGCCAGTAGATACCGGGACATAGACACCGGGGAGCTGTTTTTT
v_gene: TRBV5-6; abundance: once; len: 17; j_gene: TRBJ1-1; d_gene: TRBD1; CDR3aa: CASSSSGTGGWNTEAFF; CDR3nt: TGTGCCAGCAGTTCCTCCGGGACAGGGGGCTGGAACACTGAAGCTTTCTTT
v_gene: TRBV6-5; abundance: .; len: 13; j_gene: TRBJ2-7; d_gene: .; CDR3aa: CASSFGTPYEQYF; CDR3nt: TGTGCCAGCAGTTTCGGGACACCCTACGAGCAGTACTTC
v_gene: TRBV10-3; abundance: .; len: 15; j_gene: TRBJ2-2; d_gene: TRBD1; CDR3aa: CAISGTGRNTGELFF; CDR3nt: TGTGCCATCAGCGGGACAGGGAGGAACACCGGGGAGCTGTTTTTT
v_gene: TRBV7-2; abundance: once; len: 13; j_gene: TRBJ1-1; d_gene: .; CDR3aa: CASSLVFRAEAFF; CDR3nt: TGTGCCAGCAGCTTGGTATTTCGCGCTGAAGCTTTCTTT